The entry below gives a single T cell receptor (beta chain) sequence along with its context. Its antigen is unidentified. There were healthy Caucasian individuals from Russia, aged roughly 6 to 100, serving as donors. This specimen comes from a study of blood T cells in healthy people across ages. Regarding the study as a whole: Long-lived donors had more naive CD4+ cells and higher diversity than aged donors.

Using a J-beta primer mix together with a sample-barcoded 5' primer, a second PCR was run for roughly 7 to 11 cycles. TCRdb re-derived calls from the 5' RACE reads in MiXCR, one entry per CDR3 protein. The sample has around 790,000 distinct CDR3 sequences, approximately 48% seen once; the top ten hold around 21%. Material: blood. This clonotype originated in a man in his 60s in good health.

CDR3 nucleotides: TGCAGTGCTAGAAAAGTCTCTCTAGCGGGGGGGTACTACGAGCAGTACTTC. This gives the protein CSARKVSLAGGYYEQYF. The V and J genes are TRBV20-1 and TRBJ2-4; 12 bases are shared with TRBD2. The end of the DNA is better explained by TRBJ2-7, so the J call may be wrong. The CDR3 has 17 residues. The germline gives CDR1 DFQATT, CDR2 SNEGSKA (reference sequence).